These 8 T cell receptor beta chains came from one sample sequenced in a study of blood T cell repertoires in COVID-19. Data came from immunoSEQ multiplex PCR; TCRdb stores just in-frame clones and leaves some out. The table includes around 190,000 clones, 75% to 85% detected once. Specimen: peripheral blood. The source is a human donor in a cohort sampled during active COVID-19.

The chain uses TRBV27 and TRBJ2-3, with 8 bases that match TRBD1. The CDR3 loop spans 14 amino acids. Germline values: CDR1 MNHEY, CDR2 SMNVEV (reference sequence). J lost 4 bases, V lost 8 bases, and 8 bases had no gene match. The DNA for the CDR3 is TGTGCCAGCGTGGCAGGGGGCGCCCCAGATACGCAGTATTTT. Its translation: CASVAGGAPDTQYF.

CDR3 DNA sequence: TGTGCCAACTCCACTTACGAGCAGTACTTC. This codes for CANSTYEQYF. The V and J genes are TRBV27 and TRBJ2-7; D gene ambiguous. Germline V gene sequence: CDR1 MNHEY, CDR2 SMNVEV (reference sequence). The CDR3 is 10 amino acids. The V and J ends lost 10 bases and 4 bases respectively, with 8 bases between them.

The rearrangement links TRBV2 to TRBJ2-3, with 8 bases identical to TRBD2. J gave up 8 bases and V 7 bases, and 14 bases lay outside the gene matches. The CDR3 is made up of 15 amino acids. Germline lookup yields CDR1 SNHLY and CDR2 FYNNEI. CDR3 sequence: CASTPSGSSLGTQYF. The CDR3 nucleotides are TGTGCCAGCACTCCAAGCGGGAGTTCTTTGGGTACGCAGTATTTT. Based on the CDR3 plus reference TRBV2 and TRBJ2-3, the full variable domain is EPEVTQTPSHQVTQMGQEVILRCVPISNHLYFYWYRQILGQKVEFLVSFYNNEISEKSEIFDDQFSVERPDGSNFTLKIRSTKLEDSAMYFCASTPSGSSLGTQYFGPGTRLTVL.

The chain combines TRBV25-1 with TRBJ1-2; 8 bases fit TRBD1. The germline V gene has CDR1 MGHDK and CDR2 SYGVNS. The CDR3 is 14 amino acids. Trimming took 4 bases from V and 4 from J; bases not matched to a gene: 5. The CDR3 nucleotides read TGTGCCAGCAGTGCCCAGGGGGCAGGCTATGGCTACACCTTC. The encoded protein is CASSAQGAGYGYTF.

The rearrangement links TRBV7-2 to TRBJ2-1; TRBD2 agrees at 7 bases. V shed 0 bases and J 3 bases; nucleotides not matched to a gene: 5. The V gene's germline CDR1 is SGHTA and CDR2 FQGNSA. The CDR3 is made up of 16 amino acids. The CDR3 DNA follows: TGTGCCAGCAGCTTAGCTCCTGCGGGAGTCTACAATGAGCAGTTCTTC. Protein sequence: CASSLAPAGVYNEQFF.

This chain uses TRBV7-9 with TRBJ1-2; tentative D call: TRBD1 (5 bases). The V end was cut by 2 bases, the J end by 12 bases, with 19 bases between. The CDR3 totals 14 residues. Germline V CDR1 and CDR2: SEHNR, FQNEAQ (reference sequence). The CDR3 coding sequence is TGTGCCAGCAGCTTATTGGAGGGGACGTGTGTTGACACCTTC. Its translation: CASSLLEGTCVDTF.

Points on this clone: Additional DNA sequences in this sample encode the identical CDR3. The chain employs TRBV5-1 and TRBJ2-1, with 8 bases identical to TRBD2. The CDR3 extends over 16 amino acids. Unmatched junction bases numbered 8, after V lost 2 bases and J lost 4 bases. The germline V gene encodes CDR1 SGHRS and CDR2 YFSETQ. The CDR3 DNA reads TGCGCCAGCAGCTTAGGGGGGCTAGCGGGTTACAATGAGCAGTTCTTC. Translation: CASSLGGLAGYNEQFF.

The genes are TRBV7-8 and TRBJ2-3; TRBD1 is a possible D gene (6 bases). The CDR3 spans 16 residues. The V and J ends lost 5 bases and 0 bases respectively, with 15 bases between them. The germline gives CDR1 SGHVS, CDR2 FQNEAQ. CDR3 residues: CASSPGVGTSTDTQYF. CDR3 in DNA: TGTGCCAGCAGCCCAGGGGTAGGCACGAGCACAGATACGCAGTATTTT.